This paragraph covers one TCR beta chain sequence. Its antigen remains unknown. The data belong to a study of cytomegalovirus exposure and HLA in healthy donors. Whole-study results and caveats: Researchers reported in a later analysis that common viral pathogens appeared linked to several top clusters. Rarity marked most TCR sequences, yet some public TCRs occurred in many donors.

Germline CDR1 KGHSH, CDR2 LQKENI. There are 16 residues in the CDR3. Trimming removed 4 bases from V and 0 bases from J, with 12 bases in between. Both 60 Vbeta primers and 13 Jbeta primers went into the PCR. This table comes from immunoSEQ multiplex PCR, and its TCRdb copy is limited to in-frame clones, with some not included. The table shows tens of thousands of clones, with around 72% occurring only once. This receptor was taken from a woman in her 40s in good health and CMV-seropositive. The chain carries TRBV18 and TRBJ2-2; D possibly corresponds to TRBD2 (6 bases). Sequenced material: PBMCs. CDR3 sequence (DNA): TGTGCCAGCTCACTTCGGGACTCGCCGAACACCGGGGAGCTGTTTTTT. Encoded protein: CASSLRDSPNTGELFF.